Following are 14 T cell receptor beta chains from one sample sequenced in a study of cytomegalovirus exposure and HLA in healthy donors. PCR was performed using 60 Vbeta and 13 Jbeta primers. Generated by immunoSEQ multiplex PCR, the TCRdb table keeps only in-frame clones and is missing some. The sample has 170,000 or so clones, around 78% seen once; the top ten hold under 15%. The sequenced material came from PBMCs. These receptors were collected from a woman between 45 and 60 years old in good health and CMV-seropositive.

This clone has only a few counts. This rearrangement joins TRBV15 to TRBJ2-5, with 8 bases identical to TRBD2. This CDR3 has 16 amino acids. Per the germline V gene, CDR1 is LNHNV and CDR2 is YYDKDF (reference sequence). V was pared by 5 bases and J by 5 bases, with 13 bases of the junction left unmatched. CDR3 region: CATSPSPKAGAETQYF. CDR3 DNA sequence: TGTGCCACCAGCCCCTCCCCGAAAGCGGGGGCGGAGACCCAGTACTTC.

The CDR3 DNA is TGCGCCAGCAGCTCGCGAGGCTACGAGCAGTACTTC. Translating gives CASSSRGYEQYF. The chain couples TRBV5-1 to TRBJ2-7; no reliable D call. The V gene's germline CDR1 is SGHRS and CDR2 YFSETQ. V was clipped by 3 bases and J by 3 bases, with 7 bases between them. The CDR3 has 12 amino acids.

V gene TRBV6-1 combines with J gene TRBJ2-5, with TRBD2 identical over 8 bases. V lost 0 bases, J lost 5 bases, and 8 bases stayed unmatched. Germline loops: CDR1 MNHNS, CDR2 SASEGT. The CDR3 consists of 16 residues. Written as DNA, the CDR3 is TGTGCCAGCAGTGAAGCGCTTTCGGGGGGGTGGGAGACCCAGTACTTC. Its protein product is CASSEALSGGWETQYF.

The genes are TRBV19 and TRBJ1-5, with TRBD1 matching 9 bases. Looked up from germline, CDR1 is LNHDA and CDR2 is SQIVND (reference sequence). The CDR3 sequence is 17 residues long. The V gene end was trimmed by 1 base and the J gene end by 3 bases; junction bases not matched to a gene: 7. The CDR3 region has the DNA TGTGCCAGTAGTATAGCCGTCACAGGGGGCTTCAATCAGCCCCAGCATTTT. Translated: CASSIAVTGGFNQPQHF. Full variable domain (missing parts from reference TRBV19 and TRBJ1-5): DGGITQSPKYLFRKEGQNVTLSCEQNLNHDAMYWYRQDPGQGLRLIYYSQIVNDFQKGDIAEGYSVSREKKESFPLTVTSAQKNPTAFYLCASSIAVTGGFNQPQHFGDGTRLSIL.

This chain connects TRBV10-3 to TRBJ2-1; tentative D call: TRBD1 (6 bases). Trimming took 11 bases from V and 2 from J, leaving 19 bases between them. CDR1 ENHRY and CDR2 SYGVKD come from the germline V gene. The length of the CDR3 is 15 residues. The CDR3 DNA is TGTGCCGGATCTAGGAAACAGGGACCCTACAATGAGCAGTTCTTC. Protein sequence: CAGSRKQGPYNEQFF.

This chain connects TRBV6-1 to TRBJ1-6; 9 nucleotides match TRBD1. Germline values: CDR1 MNHNS, CDR2 SASEGT. J gave up 9 bases and V 4 bases, and 7 bases lay outside the gene matches. This CDR3 has 15 amino acids. DNA of the CDR3: TGTGCCAGCAGTGTGACGGGACAGGGTAGTTCACCCCTCCACTTT. It encodes CASSVTGQGSSPLHF.

This clone was detected a few times. The chain employs TRBV6-1 and TRBJ1-5; no definite D call. This CDR3 comprises 15 residues. The germline CDR1 and CDR2 sequences are MNHNS and SASEGT. Trimming removed 6 bases at V and 1 base at J, with 13 bases between. CDR3 nucleotides: TGTGCCAGCAGGGGCAGGCATTTGAGCAATCAGCCCCAGCATTTT. Its translation: CASRGRHLSNQPQHF.

The chain links TRBV7-9 to TRBJ2-1, with D maybe TRBD2 (7 bases). The CDR3 is made up of 14 amino acids. Germline-derived CDR1 and CDR2 are SEHNR and FQNEAQ (reference sequence). The V gene lost 8 bases and the J gene lost 6 bases, with 17 bases spanning the gap. CDR3 residues: CASLGGGLSNEQFF. Here the CDR3 DNA reads TGTGCCAGCCTTGGGGGGGGGCTGAGCAATGAGCAGTTCTTC.

The rearrangement links TRBV10-3 to TRBJ2-6, with D hard to call. V gave up 7 bases and J gave up 0 bases, with 7 bases separating them. The CDR3 has 14 residues. Germline CDR1 is ENHRY and CDR2 is SYGVKD. This chain's CDR3 is CAINQASGANVLTF. CDR3 nucleotides: TGTGCCATCAACCAGGCCTCTGGGGCCAACGTCCTGACTTTC.

The rearrangement joins TRBV29-1 to TRBJ2-1; D is unclear. This CDR3 is 13 amino acids long. CDR1 and CDR2 from the germline V gene are SQVTM and ANQGSEA. V lost 7 bases and J 1 base, leaving 11 bases between the germline ends. The CDR3 DNA sequence: TGCAGCGCTACTACGTTGTCCTACAATGAGCAGTTCTTC. Encoded protein: CSATTLSYNEQFF.

The chain uses TRBV7-6 and TRBJ2-1; 13 bases agree with TRBD2. This CDR3 is 17 amino acids long. The V gene end was trimmed by 0 bases and the J gene end by 3 bases; junction bases not matched to a gene: 2. Per the germline V gene, CDR1 is SGHVS and CDR2 is FNYEAQ. CDR3 bases: TGTGCCAGCAGCTTAGCGGGACTAGCGGGGCTCTACAATGAGCAGTTCTTC. Translated: CASSLAGLAGLYNEQFF.

The rearrangement uses TRBV2 and TRBJ2-1; TRBD1 agrees at 7 bases. This CDR3 comprises 13 residues. Trimming cost V 5 bases and J 9 bases; bases outside gene matches: 7. Germline V gene lookup returns CDR1 SNHLY and CDR2 FYNNEI. As DNA, the CDR3 is TGTGCCAGCAGTAGGGGGCCCAACAGTGAGCAGTTCTTC. This sequence encodes CASSRGPNSEQFF.

The chain recombines TRBV2 with TRBJ1-1; 8 bases map to TRBD1. The junction had 6 bases not matched to a gene; V was cut back by 3 bases and J by 6 bases. Germline CDR1 SNHLY, CDR2 FYNNEI. The CDR3 has 14 amino acids. CDR3 DNA: TGTGCCAGCAGTGATCCAGGGGGCAAGGCTGAAGCTTTCTTT. Its protein is CASSDPGGKAEAFF.

V is TRBV4-1 and J is TRBJ1-3; unclear D gene. V lost 0 bases to trimming and J lost 0 bases, with 6 bases between them. The CDR3 runs to 15 residues. The germline CDR1 and CDR2 sequences are MGHRA and YSYEKL. CDR3 sequence (DNA): TGCGCCAGCAGCCAAGAACCGGTCTCTGGAAACACCATATATTTT. Protein: CASSQEPVSGNTIYF.